This T cell receptor (beta chain) stems from a study of early T cells in non-severe SARS-CoV-2 infection. Across the study: Sequencing of unsorted whole blood was done on bulk RNA, leaving chains unpaired.

Study-wide results and caveats: Matching against VDJdb likely underestimated virus-specific expansions, favoring anti-spike CD8.

As part of library construction, unique molecular identifiers were attached to individual cDNA molecules. TCRdb used MiXCR to reprocess the 5' RACE reads, holding one entry per CDR3 protein. The repertoire holds some 40,000 distinct CDR3 sequences, roughly 5% seen once, with 5.5% to 7% in the top ten. The CDR3 covers 15 residues. V lost 6 bases, J lost 6 bases, and 11 bases stayed unmatched. In its sample, this clonotype was seen many times. Its antigen is not identified. The V and J genes are TRBV6-7 and TRBJ2-1; 7 bases align to TRBD2. Being an ORF, TRBV6-7 has a function that is uncertain. The sequencing here drew on whole blood, taken at baseline. This TCR came from an adult who was a healthcare worker with PCR-confirmed SARS-CoV-2 infection or an uninfected control (not recorded which). This chain's CDR3 is CASSCSGSAFNEQFF. For the CDR3, the DNA is TGTGCCAGCAGCTGTAGCGGGTCCGCCTTCAATGAGCAGTTCTTC.